Following are 2 T cell receptor beta chains from one sample sequenced in a study of shared clonotypes between healthy human individuals (dated by TCRdb to about 2020). Libraries were made using the immunoSEQ multiplex PCR assay. TCRdb took this table from immuneACCESS and kept in-frame rearrangements with V and J called. Such tables lack part of the clones; where checked against another copy, unresolved V genes explain under half of the gap, and the rest is unexplained. For this sample there are 2 million or so clones; roughly 95% appear just once. The ten largest clones add up to around 0.13% of the sample. Source material: naive CD4+ T cells sorted from blood. This specimen's cell subset or site label, per the study, means: CD45RA+ positively selected. All receptors come from a man between 18 and 35 years old in good health.

J is TRBJ2-7 and V is TRBV28; D is unresolved. From germline, CDR1 is MDHEN and CDR2 SYDVKM. CDR3 length: 13 residues. Deletions cut 5 bases from V and 3 bases from J, with 11 bases between. The CDR3 DNA is TGTGCCAGCAGTCCACCGGACCTCTACGAGCAGTACTTC. This encodes CASSPPDLYEQYF.

The rearrangement uses TRBV6-6 and TRBJ2-7, with 8 bases fitting TRBD2. In germline, CDR1 is MNHNY, CDR2 SVGAGI (reference sequence). This CDR3 is built from 15 residues. J was trimmed by 2 bases and V by 7 bases; bases with no gene match: 10. The CDR3 spells CASIAGTRVPYEQYF. In DNA form, the CDR3 reads TGTGCCAGCATCGCCGGGACTAGAGTCCCCTACGAGCAGTACTTC.